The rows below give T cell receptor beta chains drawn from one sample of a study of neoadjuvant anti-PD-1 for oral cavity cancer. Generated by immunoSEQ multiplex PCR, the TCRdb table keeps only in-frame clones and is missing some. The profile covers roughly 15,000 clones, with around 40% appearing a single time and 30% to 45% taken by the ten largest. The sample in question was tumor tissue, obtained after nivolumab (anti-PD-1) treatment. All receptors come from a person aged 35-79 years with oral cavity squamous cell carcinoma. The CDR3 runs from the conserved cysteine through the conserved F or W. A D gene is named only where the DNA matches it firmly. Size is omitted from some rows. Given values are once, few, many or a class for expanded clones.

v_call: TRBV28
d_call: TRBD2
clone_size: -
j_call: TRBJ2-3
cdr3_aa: CASSLPAGADTQYF
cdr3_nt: TGTGCCAGCAGTTTACCAGCGGGGGCCGATACGCAGTATTTT

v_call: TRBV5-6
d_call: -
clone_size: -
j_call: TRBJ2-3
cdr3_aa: CATHTRGTDTQYF
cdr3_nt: TGTGCCACCCACACCCGGGGCACAGATACGCAGTATTTT

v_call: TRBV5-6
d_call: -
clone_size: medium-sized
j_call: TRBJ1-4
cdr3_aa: CASSFNQEKLFF
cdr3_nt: TGTGCCAGCAGCTTCAACCAGGAAAAACTGTTTTTT

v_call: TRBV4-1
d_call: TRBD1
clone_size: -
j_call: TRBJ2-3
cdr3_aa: CASSQVTGTGQYF
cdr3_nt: TGCGCCAGCAGCCAAGTAACAGGGACAGGGCAGTATTTT

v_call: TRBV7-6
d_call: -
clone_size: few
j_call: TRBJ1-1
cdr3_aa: CASSRRGTNTEAFF
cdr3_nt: TGTGCCAGCAGCCGTCGCGGTACAAACACTGAAGCTTTCTTT

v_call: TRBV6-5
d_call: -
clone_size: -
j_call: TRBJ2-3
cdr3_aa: CASSSPDPQDTQYF
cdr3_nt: TGTGCCAGCAGTTCCCCGGACCCTCAGGATACGCAGTATTTT

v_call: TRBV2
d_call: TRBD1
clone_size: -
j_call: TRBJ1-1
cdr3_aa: CASSLLTGVNTEAFF
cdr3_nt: TGTGCCAGCAGCCTACTTACAGGGGTTAACACTGAAGCTTTCTTT

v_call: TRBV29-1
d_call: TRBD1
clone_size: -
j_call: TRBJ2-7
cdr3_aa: CSVEDGTGIYEQYF
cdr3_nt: TGCAGCGTTGAAGACGGGACAGGCATCTACGAGCAGTACTTC

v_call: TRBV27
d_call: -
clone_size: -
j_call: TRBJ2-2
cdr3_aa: CASSSSGTYTGELFF
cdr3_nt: TGTGCCAGCAGTTCCTCCGGGACGTACACCGGGGAGCTGTTTTTT

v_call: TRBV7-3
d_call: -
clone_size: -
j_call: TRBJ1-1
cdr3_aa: CASSLMRGQNTEAFF
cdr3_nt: TGTGCCAGCAGCTTAATGAGAGGTCAGAACACTGAAGCTTTCTTT

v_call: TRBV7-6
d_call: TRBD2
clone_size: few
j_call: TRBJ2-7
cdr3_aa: CASSFGGSSYEQYF
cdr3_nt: TGTGCCAGCAGCTTCGGCGGGAGTTCCTACGAGCAGTACTTC